This entry features one T cell receptor (beta chain) sequence. This sample stems from a study of blood T cell repertoires in COVID-19. Study details: Acute-phase and convalescent COVID-19 samples originated in the United States, Italy and Spain.

Measured with immunoSEQ multiplex PCR; TCRdb has only the in-frame clones, and not every one. Among under 500,000 clones, around 87% were seen once, and the ten largest hold 0.95% to 1.3%. The sequence was collected from a man under 40 who had recovered from COVID-19. Specimen: PBMCs or T cells enriched from blood (not recorded which).

CDR3 loop: CASSLEGHRNEKLFF. DNA for the CDR3: TGTGCCAGCAGCTTGGAAGGACACCGTAATGAAAAACTGTTTTTT. The chain employs TRBV7-9 and TRBJ1-4; maybe TRBD1 (5 bases). Germline values: CDR1 SEHNR, CDR2 FQNEAQ (reference sequence). V dropped 3 bases and J dropped 4 bases, with 12 bases sitting between them. This CDR3 contains 15 residues.